A selection of T cell receptor beta chains follows, all from one sample in a study of cytomegalovirus exposure and HLA in healthy donors. The assay was immunoSEQ multiplex PCR, and TCRdb's table has in-frame clones only and misses some. The data contain about 200,000 clones, roughly 83% of them singletons. Sequencing used PBMCs. The receptors stem from a male donor in good health and CMV-seropositive. Both conserved end residues are part of each CDR3. The order of the fields is clone size, V gene, J gene, D gene, CDR3 protein, CDR3 DNA. A D gene is named only where the DNA matches it firmly. Not every row has a clone size; where given, it reads once, few, many or a size class.

>-|TRBV19|TRBJ2-1|TRBD2
CASSMQASGRLGQFF
TGTGCCAGTAGTATGCAGGCTAGCGGGAGACTTGGGCAGTTCTTC
>-|TRBV28|TRBJ2-1|TRBD2
CASTPGLAGGYEQFF
TGTGCCAGCACCCCGGGACTAGCGGGAGGGTATGAGCAGTTCTTC
>-|TRBV7-2|TRBJ2-7|TRBD2
CASSLAAGPYEQYF
TGTGCCAGCAGCTTAGCAGCGGGGCCCTACGAGCAGTACTTC
>-|TRBV11-3|TRBJ2-1|TRBD2
CASSLGGGNLYNEQFF
TGTGCCAGCAGCTTAGGGGGGGGGAATCTTTACAATGAGCAGTTCTTC
>-|TRBV7-3|TRBJ2-3|-
CASSLKLAGDTQYF
TGTGCCAGCAGCTTGAAACTAGCTGGTGATACGCAGTATTTT
>-|TRBV4-2|TRBJ1-1|-
CASSQEATSVAEAFF
TGTGCCAGCAGCCAAGAGGCGACTTCCGTCGCTGAAGCTTTCTTT
>-|TRBV10-3|TRBJ2-5|TRBD2
CAISDGLGETQYF
TGTGCCATCAGTGACGGACTAGGAGAGACCCAGTACTTC
>-|TRBV7-2|TRBJ2-2|-
CASSEGPGELFF
TGTGCCAGCTCGGAGGGACCCGGGGAGCTGTTTTTT
>few|TRBV28|TRBJ2-7|TRBD2
CASSSPGLASYEQYF
TGTGCCAGCAGTTCACCGGGACTAGCCTCCTACGAGCAGTACTTC
>-|TRBV9|TRBJ1-4|-
CASSVRGGNEKLFF
TGTGCCAGCAGCGTTAGGGGCGGTAATGAAAAACTGTTTTTT
>-|TRBV27|TRBJ2-7|TRBD2
CASSLSGRGEQYF
TGTGCCAGCAGTTTATCCGGGAGGGGCGAGCAGTACTTC
>-|TRBV7-2|TRBJ2-7|-
CASSFSRAEQYF
TGTGCCAGCAGCTTTAGCAGGGCCGAGCAGTACTTC
>-|TRBV7-2|TRBJ2-2|TRBD1
CASSFRQGVRTGELFF
TGTGCCAGCAGCTTCCGACAGGGGGTGAGGACCGGGGAGCTGTTTTTT
>-|TRBV6-1|TRBJ2-5|TRBD1
CASRVGQGAGETQYF
TGTGCCAGCAGGGTGGGACAGGGGGCAGGGGAGACCCAGTACTTC
>-|TRBV7-2|TRBJ2-7|TRBD2
CASSRMGSGSYDEQYF
TGTGCCAGCAGCCGAATGGGCAGCGGGAGTTACGACGAGCAGTACTTC
>-|TRBV10-1|TRBJ2-4|-
CASSESSAGRNGKNIQYF
TGCGCCAGCAGTGAGTCGAGTGCGGGGCGGAATGGGAAAAACATTCAGTACTTC
>-|TRBV10-3|TRBJ2-3|-
CAISEEPDTQYF
TGTGCCATCAGTGAGGAGCCAGATACGCAGTATTTT
>-|TRBV5-5|TRBJ1-1|-
CASSPTDRTEAFF
TGTGCCAGCAGCCCTACCGACAGGACTGAAGCTTTCTTT
>-|TRBV28|TRBJ2-7|-
CASSLPYYEQYF
TGTGCCAGCAGTTTACCGTACTACGAGCAGTACTTC
>-|TRBV7-9|TRBJ1-1|TRBD1
CSSSPLTGAQNTEAFF
TGTTCCAGCAGCCCCTTGACAGGGGCCCAAAACACTGAAGCTTTCTTT
>-|TRBV19|TRBJ2-7|-
CASSMITGTDEQYF
TGTGCCAGTAGTATGATCACAGGGACGGACGAGCAGTACTTC
>-|TRBV19|TRBJ2-7|-
CGGRTGSFYEQYF
TGTGGGGGCCGTACCGGGTCTTTCTACGAGCAGTACTTC
>-|TRBV7-9|TRBJ1-3|-
CASSLQGNTIYF
TGTGCCAGCAGCTTGCAGGGAAACACCATATATTTT
>-|TRBV4-1|TRBJ1-5|TRBD1
CASRRGTGGNQPQHF
TGCGCCAGCAGACGTGGGACAGGGGGGAATCAGCCCCAGCATTTT
>-|TRBV5-1|TRBJ1-1|-
CASKTGTMNTEAFF
TGCGCCAGCAAAACAGGGACCATGAACACTGAAGCTTTCTTT
>once|TRBV10-3|TRBJ1-1|-
CAISPATGYTEAFF
TGTGCCATCAGCCCAGCAACAGGGTACACTGAAGCTTTCTTT
>once|TRBV2|TRBJ2-1|TRBD2
CASSAQTSDYNEQFF
TGTGCCAGCAGTGCTCAGACTAGCGACTACAATGAGCAGTTCTTC
>-|TRBV30|TRBJ2-6|-
CASGRPSGANVLTF
TGTGCCTCGGGGAGGCCTTCTGGGGCCAACGTCCTGACTTTC
>-|TRBV7-2|TRBJ1-1|-
CASSLGGEAFF
TGTGCCAGCAGTCTAGGGGGTGAAGCTTTCTTT
>-|TRBV6-1|TRBJ2-2|-
CASRKWGTTGELFF
TGTGCCAGCCGCAAGTGGGGGACTACCGGGGAGCTGTTTTTT
>-|TRBV11-2|TRBJ1-5|-
CASSLERDQPQHF
TGTGCCAGCAGCTTAGAGAGGGATCAGCCCCAGCATTTT
>few|TRBV9|TRBJ2-1|-
CASSSNYNEQFF
TGTGCCAGCAGTTCTAACTACAATGAGCAGTTCTTC
>-|TRBV20-1|TRBJ1-4|-
CSAQRGEKLFF
TGCAGTGCCCAGCGCGGGGAAAAACTGTTTTTT
>-|TRBV7-6|TRBJ1-1|-
CASSARTEASTEAFF
TGTGCCAGCAGCGCGAGGACGGAGGCGAGCACTGAAGCTTTCTTT
>few|TRBV19|TRBJ1-1|-
CASSPLAGMNTEAFF
TGTGCCAGTAGTCCTCTGGCAGGAATGAACACTGAAGCTTTCTTT
>-|TRBV9|TRBJ2-1|TRBD2
CASSVDGGDNEQFF
TGTGCCAGCAGCGTAGACGGGGGGGACAATGAGCAGTTCTTC
>-|TRBV15|TRBJ2-2|-
CATSRGKTNTGELFF
TGTGCCACCAGCAGAGGCAAGACTAACACCGGGGAGCTGTTTTTT
>-|TRBV18|TRBJ1-1|TRBD1
CASRGQLNTEAFF
TGTGCCAGCCGGGGACAGCTGAACACTGAAGCTTTCTTT
>-|TRBV5-6|TRBJ1-1|TRBD1
CASSLFGQGGSRTEAFF
TGTGCCAGCAGCTTGTTCGGACAGGGTGGATCGAGGACTGAAGCTTTCTTT